Each of the 2 T cell receptor beta chains below was sequenced from the same sample in a study of beta chain features in type 1 diabetes. General study findings and limits: Among patients with Type 1 diabetes, TCRB CDR3s were moderately but significantly shorter in every one of the four CD4+ subsets.

All of the isolated RNA was reverse transcribed, so expressed TCRB transcripts were sequenced. Sequencing used immunoSEQ multiplex PCR; TCRdb keeps in-frame clones, though not all of them. The sample lists hundreds of thousands of clones, more than 13% occurring once. The antigens of these receptors remain unknown. Sequencing was carried out using naive CD4+ T cells from blood. The source is a young man with type 1 diabetes.

The rearrangement joins TRBV2 to TRBJ2-5; D possibly corresponds to TRBD1 (6 bases). CDR3 length equals 13 residues. Germline loops: CDR1 SNHLY, CDR2 FYNNEI. V lost 5 bases to trimming and J lost 1 base, with 8 bases between them. CDR3 amino acids: CASSKQGQETQYF. CDR3 DNA sequence: TGTGCCAGCAGTAAACAGGGCCAAGAGACCCAGTACTTC.

J is TRBJ1-3 and V is TRBV25-1; D is ambiguous. Germline V gene lookup returns CDR1 MGHDK and CDR2 SYGVNS. The CDR3 has 16 amino acids. The V gene lost 0 bases and the J gene lost 2 bases, with 11 bases spanning the gap. This chain's CDR3 is CASSEYRRMAGNTIYF. In nucleotides, the CDR3 is TGTGCCAGCAGTGAATACCGGAGGATGGCTGGAAACACCATATATTTT.